In this sample, the clone carrying this T cell receptor beta chain turned up many times. Antigen: not known. The sample comes from a study of T cells in Graves' hyperthyroidism and ophthalmopathy. Regarding the study as a whole: Most thyroid clonotypes with frequency above 0.001 were detected in blood. Model-based prediction identified ophthalmopathy a median around seven months prior to its onset.

RNA transcripts provided the source from which TCR beta CDR3 regions were amplified. HTBI primers were employed in a first-round RT-PCR of the TCR CDR3. MiXCR, run by TCRdb on the multiplex PCR reads, gives a single entry per CDR3 protein. The sample has about 380,000 distinct CDR3 sequences; about a fifth are singletons. Uncontrolled infection, other autoimmune disease, pregnancy or lactation excluded patients. PBMCs were collected from an approximately 9.5 ml volume of fresh peripheral blood. The receptor's source is a man aged 18 to 30 with Graves' ophthalmopathy. The material sequenced was blood.

CDR3 in amino acids: CASSPRGTEQFF. The DNA of the CDR3 is TGTGCCAGCAGCCCGAGGGGGACAGAGCAGTTCTTC. This chain joins TRBV28 and TRBJ2-1, with D maybe TRBD1 (6 bases). This CDR3 comprises 12 residues. The V end was cut by 6 bases, the J end by 10 bases, with 13 bases between. Germline V gene sequence: CDR1 MDHEN, CDR2 SYDVKM.